This T cell receptor (beta chain) was recovered during a study of blood T cell repertoires in COVID-19. Whole-study context: Samples came from the United States, Italy and Spain, spanning acute and convalescent COVID-19. Sample material is recorded as cDNA or gDNA derived from T cells, B-cell-depleted T cells, or PBMCs.

Original processing notes: Using reference gene primer amplification, nucleated cell counts were estimated. Only in-frame clones appear in the TCRdb table, and some are missing; sequencing was by immunoSEQ multiplex PCR. D and trimming come from the DNA, and the V and J calls and clone size come from that table. The sample has under 200,000 clones, 82% seen once. Material: peripheral blood. This receptor was identified in a woman in her thirties with acute or convalescent COVID-19.

The chain's CDR3 is CASSSDSRVYNEQFF. The CDR3, as DNA: TGTGCCAGCAGTTCCGACAGTCGCGTCTACAATGAGCAGTTCTTC. V usage is TRBV28 and J usage is TRBJ2-1; a possible D gene is TRBD1 (5 bases). The germline CDR1 and CDR2 sequences are MDHEN and SYDVKM. Between the trimmed V and J ends, which lost 4 bases and 3 bases, there was a span of 13 bases. CDR3 length: 15 residues.